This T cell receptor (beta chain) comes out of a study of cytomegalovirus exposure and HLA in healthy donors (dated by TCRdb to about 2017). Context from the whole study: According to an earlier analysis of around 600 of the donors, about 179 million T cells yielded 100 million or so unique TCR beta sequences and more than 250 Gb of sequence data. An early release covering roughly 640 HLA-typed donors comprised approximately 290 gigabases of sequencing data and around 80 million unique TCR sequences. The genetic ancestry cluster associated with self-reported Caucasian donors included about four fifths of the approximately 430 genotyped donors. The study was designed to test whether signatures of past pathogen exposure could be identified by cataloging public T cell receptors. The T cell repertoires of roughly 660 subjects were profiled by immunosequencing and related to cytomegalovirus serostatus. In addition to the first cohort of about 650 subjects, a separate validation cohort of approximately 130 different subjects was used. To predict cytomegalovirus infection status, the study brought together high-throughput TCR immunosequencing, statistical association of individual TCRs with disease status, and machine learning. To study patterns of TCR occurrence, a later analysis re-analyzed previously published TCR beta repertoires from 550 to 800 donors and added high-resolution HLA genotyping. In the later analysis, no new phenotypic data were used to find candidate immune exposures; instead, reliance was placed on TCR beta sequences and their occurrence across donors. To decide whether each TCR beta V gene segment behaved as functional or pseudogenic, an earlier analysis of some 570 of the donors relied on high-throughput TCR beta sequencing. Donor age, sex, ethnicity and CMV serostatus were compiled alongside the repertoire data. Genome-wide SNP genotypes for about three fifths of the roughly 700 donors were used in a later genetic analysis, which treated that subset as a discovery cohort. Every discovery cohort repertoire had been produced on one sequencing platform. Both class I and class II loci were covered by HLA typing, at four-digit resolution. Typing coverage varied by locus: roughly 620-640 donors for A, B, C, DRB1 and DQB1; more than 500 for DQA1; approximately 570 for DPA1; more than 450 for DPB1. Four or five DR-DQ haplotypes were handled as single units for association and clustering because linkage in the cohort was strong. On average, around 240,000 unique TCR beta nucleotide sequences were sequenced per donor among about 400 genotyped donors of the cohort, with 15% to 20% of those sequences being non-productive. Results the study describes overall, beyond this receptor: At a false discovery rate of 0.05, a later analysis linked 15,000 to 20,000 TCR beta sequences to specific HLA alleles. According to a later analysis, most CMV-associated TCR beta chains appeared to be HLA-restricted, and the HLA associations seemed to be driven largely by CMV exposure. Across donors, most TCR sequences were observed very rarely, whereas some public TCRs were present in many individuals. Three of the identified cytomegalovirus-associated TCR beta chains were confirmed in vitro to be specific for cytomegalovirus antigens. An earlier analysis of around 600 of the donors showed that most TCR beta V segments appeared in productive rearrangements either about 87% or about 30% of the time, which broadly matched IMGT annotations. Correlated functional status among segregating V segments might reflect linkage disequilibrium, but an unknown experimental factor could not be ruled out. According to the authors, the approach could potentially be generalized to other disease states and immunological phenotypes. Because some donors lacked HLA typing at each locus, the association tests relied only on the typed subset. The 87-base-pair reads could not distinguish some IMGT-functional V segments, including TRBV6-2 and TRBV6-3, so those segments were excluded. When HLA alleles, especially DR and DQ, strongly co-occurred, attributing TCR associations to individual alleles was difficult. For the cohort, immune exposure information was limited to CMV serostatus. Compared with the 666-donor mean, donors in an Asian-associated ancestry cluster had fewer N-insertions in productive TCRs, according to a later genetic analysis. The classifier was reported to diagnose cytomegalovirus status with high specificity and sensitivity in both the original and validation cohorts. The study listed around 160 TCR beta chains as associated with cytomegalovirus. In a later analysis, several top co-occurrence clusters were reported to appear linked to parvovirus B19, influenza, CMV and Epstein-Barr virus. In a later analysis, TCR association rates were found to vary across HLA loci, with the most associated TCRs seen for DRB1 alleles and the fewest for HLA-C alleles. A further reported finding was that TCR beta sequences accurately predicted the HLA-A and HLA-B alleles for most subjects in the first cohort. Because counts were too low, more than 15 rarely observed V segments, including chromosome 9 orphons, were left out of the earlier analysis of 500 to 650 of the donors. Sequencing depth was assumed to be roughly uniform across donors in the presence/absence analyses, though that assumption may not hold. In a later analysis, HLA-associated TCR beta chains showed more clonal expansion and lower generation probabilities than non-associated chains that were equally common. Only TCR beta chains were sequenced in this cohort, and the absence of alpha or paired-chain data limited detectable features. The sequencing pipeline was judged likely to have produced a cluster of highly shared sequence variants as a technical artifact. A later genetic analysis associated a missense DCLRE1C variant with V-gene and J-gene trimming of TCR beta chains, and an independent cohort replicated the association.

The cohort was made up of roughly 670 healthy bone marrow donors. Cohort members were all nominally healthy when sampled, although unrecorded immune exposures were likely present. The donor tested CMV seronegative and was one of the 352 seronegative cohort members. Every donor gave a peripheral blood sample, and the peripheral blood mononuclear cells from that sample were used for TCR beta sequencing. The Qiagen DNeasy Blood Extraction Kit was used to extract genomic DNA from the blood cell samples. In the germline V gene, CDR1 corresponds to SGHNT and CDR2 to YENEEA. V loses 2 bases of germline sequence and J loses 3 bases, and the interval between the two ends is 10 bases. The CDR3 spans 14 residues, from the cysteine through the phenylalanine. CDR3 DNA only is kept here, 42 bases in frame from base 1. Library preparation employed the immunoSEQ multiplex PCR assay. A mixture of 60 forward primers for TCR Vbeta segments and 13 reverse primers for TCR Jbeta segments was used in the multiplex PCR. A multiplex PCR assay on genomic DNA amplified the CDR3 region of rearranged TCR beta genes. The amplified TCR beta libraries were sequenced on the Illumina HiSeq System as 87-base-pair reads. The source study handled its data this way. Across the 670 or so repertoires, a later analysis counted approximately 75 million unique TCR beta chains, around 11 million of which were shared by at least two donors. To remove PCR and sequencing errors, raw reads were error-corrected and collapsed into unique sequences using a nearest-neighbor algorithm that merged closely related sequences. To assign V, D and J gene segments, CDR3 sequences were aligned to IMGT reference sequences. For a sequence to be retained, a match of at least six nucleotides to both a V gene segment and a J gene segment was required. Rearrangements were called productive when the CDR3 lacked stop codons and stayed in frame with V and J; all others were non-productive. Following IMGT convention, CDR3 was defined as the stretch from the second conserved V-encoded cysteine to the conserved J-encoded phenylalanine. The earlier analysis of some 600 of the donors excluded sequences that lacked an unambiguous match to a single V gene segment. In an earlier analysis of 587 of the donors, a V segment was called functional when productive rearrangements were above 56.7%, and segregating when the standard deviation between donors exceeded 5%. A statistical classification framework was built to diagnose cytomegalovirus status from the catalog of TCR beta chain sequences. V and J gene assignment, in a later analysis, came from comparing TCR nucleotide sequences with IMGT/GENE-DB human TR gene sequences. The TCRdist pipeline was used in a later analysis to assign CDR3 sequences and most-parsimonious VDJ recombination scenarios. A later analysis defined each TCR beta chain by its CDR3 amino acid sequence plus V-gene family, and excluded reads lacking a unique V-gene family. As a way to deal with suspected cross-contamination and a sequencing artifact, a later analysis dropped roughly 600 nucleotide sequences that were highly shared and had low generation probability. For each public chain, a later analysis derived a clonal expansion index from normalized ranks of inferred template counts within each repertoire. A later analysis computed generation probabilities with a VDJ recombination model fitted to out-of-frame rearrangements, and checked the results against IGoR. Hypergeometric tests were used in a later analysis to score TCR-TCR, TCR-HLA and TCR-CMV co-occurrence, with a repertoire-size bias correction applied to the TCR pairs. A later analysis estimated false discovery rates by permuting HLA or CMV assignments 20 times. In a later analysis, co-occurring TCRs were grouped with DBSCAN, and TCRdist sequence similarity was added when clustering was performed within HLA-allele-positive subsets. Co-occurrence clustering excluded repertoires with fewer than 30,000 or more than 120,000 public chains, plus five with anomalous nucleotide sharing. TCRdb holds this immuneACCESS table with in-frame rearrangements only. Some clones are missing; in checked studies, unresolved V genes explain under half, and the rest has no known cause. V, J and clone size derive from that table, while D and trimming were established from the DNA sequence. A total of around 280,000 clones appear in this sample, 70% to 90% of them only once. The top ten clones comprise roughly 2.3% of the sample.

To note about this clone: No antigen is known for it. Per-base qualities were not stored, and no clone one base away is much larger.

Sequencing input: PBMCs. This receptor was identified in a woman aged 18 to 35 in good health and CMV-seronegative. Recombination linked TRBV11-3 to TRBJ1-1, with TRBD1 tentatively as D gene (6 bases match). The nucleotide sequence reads TGTGCCAGCAGCTTACAGGGGCAGGACACTGAAGCTTTCTTT. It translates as CASSLQGQDTEAFF. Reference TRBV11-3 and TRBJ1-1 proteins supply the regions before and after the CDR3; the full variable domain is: EAGVVQSPRYKIIEKKQPVAFWCNPISGHNTLYWYLQNLGQGPELLIRYENEEAVDDSQLPKDRFSAERLKGVDSTLKIQPAELGDSAVYLCASSLQGQDTEAFFGQGTRLTVV.